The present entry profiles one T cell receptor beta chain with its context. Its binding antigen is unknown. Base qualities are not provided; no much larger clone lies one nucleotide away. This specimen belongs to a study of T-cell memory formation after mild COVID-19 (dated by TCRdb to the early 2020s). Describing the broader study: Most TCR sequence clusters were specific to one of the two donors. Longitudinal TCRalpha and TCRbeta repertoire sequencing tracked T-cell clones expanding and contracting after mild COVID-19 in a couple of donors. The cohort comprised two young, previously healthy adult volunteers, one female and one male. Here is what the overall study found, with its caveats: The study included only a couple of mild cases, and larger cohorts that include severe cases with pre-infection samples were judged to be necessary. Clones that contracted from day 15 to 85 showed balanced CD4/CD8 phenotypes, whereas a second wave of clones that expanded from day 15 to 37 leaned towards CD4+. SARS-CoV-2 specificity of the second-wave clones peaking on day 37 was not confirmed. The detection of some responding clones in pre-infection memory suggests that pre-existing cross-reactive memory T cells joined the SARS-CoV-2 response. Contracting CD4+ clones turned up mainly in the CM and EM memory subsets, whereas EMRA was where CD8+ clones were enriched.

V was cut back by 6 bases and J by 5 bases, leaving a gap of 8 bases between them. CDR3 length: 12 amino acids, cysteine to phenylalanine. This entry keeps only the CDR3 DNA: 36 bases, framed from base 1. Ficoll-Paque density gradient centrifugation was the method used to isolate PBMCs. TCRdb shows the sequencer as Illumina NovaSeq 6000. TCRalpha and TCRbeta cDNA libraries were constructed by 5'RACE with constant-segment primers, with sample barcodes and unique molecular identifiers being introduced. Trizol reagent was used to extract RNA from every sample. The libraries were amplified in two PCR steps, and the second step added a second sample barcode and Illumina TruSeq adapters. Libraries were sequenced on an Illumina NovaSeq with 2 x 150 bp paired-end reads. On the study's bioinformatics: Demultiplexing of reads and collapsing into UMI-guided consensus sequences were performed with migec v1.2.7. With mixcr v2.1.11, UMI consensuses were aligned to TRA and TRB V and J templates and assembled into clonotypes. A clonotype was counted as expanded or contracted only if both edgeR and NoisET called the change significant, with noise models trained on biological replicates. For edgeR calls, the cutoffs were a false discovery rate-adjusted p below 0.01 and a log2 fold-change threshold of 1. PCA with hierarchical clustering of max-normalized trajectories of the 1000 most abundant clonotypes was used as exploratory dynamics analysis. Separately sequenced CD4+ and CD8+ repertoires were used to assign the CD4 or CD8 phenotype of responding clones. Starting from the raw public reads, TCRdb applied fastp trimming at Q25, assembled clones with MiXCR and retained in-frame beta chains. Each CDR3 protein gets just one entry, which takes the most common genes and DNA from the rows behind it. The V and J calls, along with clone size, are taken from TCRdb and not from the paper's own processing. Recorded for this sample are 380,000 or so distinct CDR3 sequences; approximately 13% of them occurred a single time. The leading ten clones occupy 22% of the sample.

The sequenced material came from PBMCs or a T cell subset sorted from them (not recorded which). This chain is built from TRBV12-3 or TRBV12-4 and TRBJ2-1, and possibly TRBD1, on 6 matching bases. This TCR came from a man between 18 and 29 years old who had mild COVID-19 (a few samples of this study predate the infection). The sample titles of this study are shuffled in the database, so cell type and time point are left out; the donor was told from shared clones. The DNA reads TGTGCCAGCAGACAGGGCCACAATGAGCAGTTCTTC. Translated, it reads CASRQGHNEQFF.